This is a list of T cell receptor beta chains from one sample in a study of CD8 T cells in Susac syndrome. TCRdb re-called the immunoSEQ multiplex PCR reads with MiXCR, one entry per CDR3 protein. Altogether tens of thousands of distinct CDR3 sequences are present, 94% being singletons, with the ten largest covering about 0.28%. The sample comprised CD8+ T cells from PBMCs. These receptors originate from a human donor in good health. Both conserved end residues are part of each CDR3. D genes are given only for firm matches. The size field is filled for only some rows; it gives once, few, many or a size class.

CDR3: CSARARLRDRDNEKLFF
DNA: TGCAGTGCTAGAGCTCGACTTCGGGACAGGGATAATGAAAAACTGTTTTTT
D: TRBD1
size: .
V: TRBV20-1
J: TRBJ1-4

CDR3: CASSVQGSGGYTF
DNA: TGTGCCAGCAGCGTGCAGGGGTCTGGTGGCTACACCTTC
D: .
size: .
V: TRBV5-6
J: TRBJ1-2

CDR3: CASSQDPGEGRNQPQHF
DNA: TGCGCCAGCAGCCAAGACCCCGGGGAGGGGAGAAATCAGCCCCAGCATTTT
D: .
size: .
V: TRBV4-1
J: TRBJ1-5

CDR3: CASRTSTPSSPGPFVDEQFF
DNA: TGTGCCAGCAGAACGTCTACTCCTTCCAGCCCCGGGCCCTTTGTCGATGAGCAGTTCTTC
D: .
size: .
V: TRBV6-1
J: TRBJ2-1

CDR3: CASSREVWAGELFF
DNA: TGTGCCAGCAGTAGAGAGGTTTGGGCCGGGGAGCTGTTTTTT
D: .
size: once
V: TRBV27
J: TRBJ2-2

CDR3: CSVDPSRDTWRFSVQAFF
DNA: TGCAGCGTTGACCCTTCTCGCGACACCTGGCGATTCAGCGTTCAAGCTTTCTTT
D: .
size: .
V: TRBV29-1
J: TRBJ1-1

CDR3: CATSRDLAGASDGEQFF
DNA: TGTGCCACCAGCAGAGATCTTGCGGGTGCGTCCGACGGGGAGCAGTTCTTC
D: .
size: .
V: TRBV15
J: TRBJ2-1

CDR3: CASSFKVSGANVLTF
DNA: TGTGCCAGCAGCTTCAAGGTCTCTGGGGCCAACGTCCTGACTTTC
D: .
size: .
V: TRBV7-9
J: TRBJ2-6

CDR3: CASSDRDNEQFF
DNA: TGTGCCAGCAGTGACAGGGATAATGAGCAGTTCTTC
D: TRBD1
size: .
V: TRBV12-3/TRBV12-4
J: TRBJ2-1

CDR3: CASSLRDREKLFF
DNA: TGTGCCAGCAGTTTGCGAGACAGGGAAAAACTGTTTTTT
D: .
size: .
V: TRBV28
J: TRBJ1-4

CDR3: CASSVASAAGASDTQYF
DNA: TGTGCCAGCAGCGTAGCTAGTGCAGCGGGAGCATCGGATACGCAGTATTTT
D: TRBD2
size: once
V: TRBV9
J: TRBJ2-3

CDR3: CASSARQGGSPLHF
DNA: TGTGCCAGCAGCGCTAGACAGGGTGGTTCACCCCTCCACTTT
D: TRBD1
size: .
V: TRBV12-3/TRBV12-4
J: TRBJ1-6

CDR3: CASRPMADRFPGAFF
DNA: TGCGCCAGCAGACCCATGGCGGACAGGTTTCCGGGCGCTTTCTTT
D: TRBD1
size: once
V: TRBV5-1
J: TRBJ1-1

CDR3: CASSEAGTSTLLRYNEQFF
DNA: TGTGCCAGCAGCGAAGCCGGGACTAGCACACTATTGAGGTACAATGAGCAGTTCTTC
D: TRBD2
size: .
V: TRBV14
J: TRBJ2-1

CDR3: CASSPQPMNTEAFF
DNA: TGTGCCAGCAGCCCACAGCCCATGAACACTGAAGCTTTCTTT
D: .
size: .
V: TRBV14
J: TRBJ1-1

CDR3: CASAIGSSYEQYF
DNA: TGTGCCTCCGCCATAGGGAGCTCCTACGAGCAGTACTTC
D: .
size: .
V: TRBV27
J: TRBJ2-7

CDR3: CASSLSDEGYNEQFF
DNA: TGTGCCAGCAGTTTATCGGATGAAGGCTACAATGAGCAGTTCTTC
D: .
size: .
V: TRBV27
J: TRBJ2-1

CDR3: CASSLGLANADTQYF
DNA: TGTGCCAGCAGCTTGGGACTAGCGAATGCCGATACGCAGTATTTT
D: TRBD2
size: .
V: TRBV13
J: TRBJ2-3

CDR3: CASRAMGTEAFF
DNA: TGTGCCAGCAGAGCCATGGGCACTGAAGCTTTCTTT
D: .
size: .
V: TRBV9
J: TRBJ1-1

CDR3: CASSEGWGNQPQHF
DNA: TGTGCCAGCAGTGAAGGGTGGGGAAATCAGCCCCAGCATTTT
D: .
size: .
V: TRBV2
J: TRBJ1-5

CDR3: CASSPRDREQETQYF
DNA: TGTGCCAGCAGCCCCAGGGACAGGGAACAAGAGACCCAGTACTTC
D: TRBD1
size: .
V: TRBV7-9
J: TRBJ2-5

CDR3: CASSLVGADQPQHF
DNA: TGTGCCAGCAGTTTAGTAGGGGCTGATCAGCCCCAGCATTTT
D: .
size: .
V: TRBV28
J: TRBJ1-5

CDR3: CAWTSGTNTDTQYF
DNA: TGTGCCTGGACTAGCGGAACGAACACAGATACGCAGTATTTT
D: TRBD2
size: .
V: TRBV30
J: TRBJ2-3

CDR3: CASSSRGWISYNEQFF
DNA: TGTGCCAGCAGTTCCCGGGGATGGATTTCCTACAATGAGCAGTTCTTC
D: .
size: .
V: TRBV27
J: TRBJ2-1

CDR3: CASSFTSGGTYEQYF
DNA: TGTGCCAGCAGCTTTACTAGCGGGGGTACCTACGAGCAGTACTTC
D: TRBD2
size: .
V: TRBV7-2
J: TRBJ2-7

CDR3: CASTFEGIRDEQYF
DNA: TGTGCCAGCACATTCGAGGGGATACGGGACGAGCAGTACTTC
D: .
size: .
V: TRBV6-4
J: TRBJ2-7

CDR3: CSVYPFGTSGEQFF
DNA: TGCAGCGTCTACCCCTTCGGGACCTCCGGTGAGCAGTTCTTC
D: .
size: once
V: TRBV29-1
J: TRBJ2-1

CDR3: CASSLNRAPRVPF
DNA: TGTGCCAGCAGCCTAAACCGGGCCCCGAGGGTTCCCTTC
D: .
size: .
V: TRBV27
J: TRBJ1-2

CDR3: CATSSNRGNTDTQYF
DNA: TGTGCCACCAGCAGTAACAGGGGAAACACAGATACGCAGTATTTT
D: TRBD1
size: .
V: TRBV15
J: TRBJ2-3

CDR3: CASSLVPGNYGYTF
DNA: TGCGCCAGCAGCTTGGTCCCAGGTAACTATGGCTACACCTTC
D: .
size: .
V: TRBV5-1
J: TRBJ1-2

CDR3: CASSLVQGETQYF
DNA: TGTGCCAGCAGCTTAGTTCAGGGAGAGACCCAGTACTTC
D: .
size: .
V: TRBV7-7
J: TRBJ2-5

CDR3: CSVEGGNQETQYF
DNA: TGCAGCGTTGAAGGCGGGAACCAAGAGACCCAGTACTTC
D: .
size: .
V: TRBV29-1
J: TRBJ2-5

CDR3: CASTYSSDSYNEQFF
DNA: TGCGCCAGCACCTATTCTAGCGACTCCTACAATGAGCAGTTCTTC
D: .
size: .
V: TRBV5-1
J: TRBJ2-1

CDR3: CASSLGTTVSEQYF
DNA: TGTGCCAGCAGCTTAGGGACGACGGTGAGCGAGCAGTACTTC
D: .
size: .
V: TRBV7-9
J: TRBJ2-7

CDR3: CASSPYTGELFF
DNA: TGTGCCAGCAGTCCCTACACCGGGGAGCTGTTTTTT
D: .
size: few
V: TRBV27
J: TRBJ2-2

CDR3: CASSRAGDTEAFF
DNA: TGTGCCAGCAGCCGGGCAGGGGACACTGAAGCTTTCTTT
D: .
size: .
V: TRBV13
J: TRBJ1-1

CDR3: CASSRPGGNQPQHF
DNA: TGTGCCAGCTCACGGCCGGGGGGGAATCAGCCCCAGCATTTT
D: .
size: .
V: TRBV18
J: TRBJ1-5

CDR3: CASSLPRDRGSSPLHF
DNA: TGTGCCAGCAGCTTACCCCGGGACAGGGGAAGTTCACCCCTCCACTTT
D: TRBD1
size: once
V: TRBV7-9
J: TRBJ1-6

CDR3: CSVEEFGTNYGYTF
DNA: TGCAGCGTTGAAGAGTTCGGGACGAACTATGGCTACACCTTC
D: .
size: .
V: TRBV29-1
J: TRBJ1-2

CDR3: CASSLGGFDQPQHF
DNA: TGTGCCAGCAGCCTCGGCGGCTTCGATCAGCCCCAGCATTTT
D: .
size: .
V: TRBV7-9
J: TRBJ1-5

CDR3: CATSRDRGEGIGTEAFF
DNA: TGTGCCACCAGCAGAGATCGCGGTGAGGGGATCGGCACTGAAGCTTTCTTT
D: .
size: .
V: TRBV15
J: TRBJ1-1

CDR3: CSGVQGALYGANVLTF
DNA: TGCAGTGGGGTACAGGGGGCGCTGTATGGGGCCAACGTCCTGACTTTC
D: TRBD1
size: .
V: TRBV20-1
J: TRBJ2-6

CDR3: CASSDIGAGSEQFF
DNA: TGTGCCAGCAGCGATATCGGGGCGGGTAGTGAGCAGTTCTTC
D: .
size: .
V: TRBV11-2
J: TRBJ2-1

CDR3: CASSHRAASGRSSYNEQFF
DNA: TGCGCCAGCAGCCACCGCGCGGCTAGCGGGAGAAGCTCCTACAATGAGCAGTTCTTC
D: TRBD2
size: .
V: TRBV4-1
J: TRBJ2-1

CDR3: CASSVGDEHHAFF
DNA: TGTGCCAGCAGCGTAGGGGACGAACACCACGCTTTCTTT
D: .
size: .
V: TRBV9
J: TRBJ1-1